This T cell receptor (beta chain) was identified during a study of long-term antiretroviral therapy in people with HIV. Version v3.0 of the immunoSEQ assay ran at survey level. Clones were sequenced by immunoSEQ multiplex PCR, and TCRdb holds only the in-frame ones, with some missing. The data show some 29,000 clones, about 87% seen once. Trimming left V 1 base short and J 1 base short, with 11 bases between. The germline gives CDR1 MGHRA, CDR2 YSYEKL. This CDR3 comprises 15 residues. The United States was where all participants with HIV were treated. Notes on the study in general: The study found that diversity rose after ART but stayed below transplant donor controls.

As for this clone: Its antigen is unidentified.

This TCR derives from a man aged 50-59 years with HIV. This chain joins TRBV4-1 and TRBJ2-7; unclear D gene. The sample consisted of unsorted PBMCs, taken 3.2 years before starting antiretroviral therapy. The CDR3 reads CASSQVYTTSYEQYF. The CDR3 bases are TGCGCCAGCAGCCAAGTTTACACAACTTCCTACGAGCAGTACTTC.